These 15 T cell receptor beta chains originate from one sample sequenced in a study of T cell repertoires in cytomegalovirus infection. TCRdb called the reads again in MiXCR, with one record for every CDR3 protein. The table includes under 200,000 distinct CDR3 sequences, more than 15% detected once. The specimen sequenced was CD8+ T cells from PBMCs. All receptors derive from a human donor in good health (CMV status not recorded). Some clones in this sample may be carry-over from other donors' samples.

The CDR3 DNA reads as TGTGCCAGCAGCCTCCTCGGACTAGCGGGTGGGGATGAGCAGTTCTTC. It yields the protein CASSLLGLAGGDEQFF. The gene calls are TRBV7-3 and TRBJ2-1, with TRBD2 identical over 11 bases. Germline V gene data show CDR1 as SGHTA and CDR2 as FQGTGA. V was clipped by 5 bases and J by 8 bases; unmatched bases: 11. The CDR3 loop spans 16 amino acids.

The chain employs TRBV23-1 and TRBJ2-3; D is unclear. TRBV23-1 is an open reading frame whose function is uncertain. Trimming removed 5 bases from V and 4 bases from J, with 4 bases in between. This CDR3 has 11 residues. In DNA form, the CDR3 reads TGCGCCAGCAGTTGCGCAGATACGCAGTATTTT. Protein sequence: CASSCADTQYF.

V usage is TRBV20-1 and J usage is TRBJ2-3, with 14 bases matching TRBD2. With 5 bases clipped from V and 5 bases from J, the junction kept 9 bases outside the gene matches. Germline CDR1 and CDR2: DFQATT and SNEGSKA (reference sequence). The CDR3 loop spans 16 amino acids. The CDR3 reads CSAFSTSGRAEDTQYF. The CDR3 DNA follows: TGCAGTGCTTTCTCGACTAGCGGGAGGGCCGAAGATACGCAGTATTTT.

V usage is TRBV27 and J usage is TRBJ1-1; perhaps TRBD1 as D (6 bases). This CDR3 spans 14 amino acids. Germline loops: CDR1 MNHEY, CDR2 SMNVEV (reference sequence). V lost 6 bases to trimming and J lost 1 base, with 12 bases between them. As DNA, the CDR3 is TGTGCCAGCAGGGTAACGACAGGGAACACTGAAGCTTTCTTT. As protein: CASRVTTGNTEAFF.

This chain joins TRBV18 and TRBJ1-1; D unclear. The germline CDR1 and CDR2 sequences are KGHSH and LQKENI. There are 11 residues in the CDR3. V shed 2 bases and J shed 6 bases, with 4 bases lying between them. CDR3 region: CASSPGAEAFF. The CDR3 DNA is TGTGCCAGCTCACCAGGGGCTGAAGCTTTCTTT. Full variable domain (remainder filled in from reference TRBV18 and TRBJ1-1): NAGVMQNPRHLVRRRGQEARLRCSPMKGHSHVYWYRQLPEEGLKFMVYLQKENIIDESGMPKERFSAEFPKEGPSILRIQQVVRGDSAAYFCASSPGAEAFFGQGTRLTVV.

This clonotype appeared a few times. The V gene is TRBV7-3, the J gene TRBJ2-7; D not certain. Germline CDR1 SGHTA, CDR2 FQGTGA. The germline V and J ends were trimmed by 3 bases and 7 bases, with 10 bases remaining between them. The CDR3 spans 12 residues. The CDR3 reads CASSFAGQEQYF. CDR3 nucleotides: TGTGCCAGCAGCTTCGCAGGCCAGGAGCAGTACTTC. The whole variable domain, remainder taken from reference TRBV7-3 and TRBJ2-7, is GAGVSQTPSNKVTEKGKYVELRCDPISGHTALYWYRQSLGQGPEFLIYFQGTGAADDSGLPNDRFFAVRPEGSVSTLKIQRTERGDSAVYLCASSFAGQEQYFGPGTRLTVT.

Here the CDR3 reads CATSRDGLTLDEQFF. The CDR3 nucleotides read TGTGCCACCAGCAGAGACGGACTCACTTTGGATGAGCAGTTCTTC. The rearrangement uses TRBV15 and TRBJ2-1; D is perhaps TRBD2 (5 bases). There are 15 residues in the CDR3. Germline loops: CDR1 LNHNV, CDR2 YYDKDF (reference sequence). The V end was cut by 0 bases, the J end by 8 bases, with 14 bases between.

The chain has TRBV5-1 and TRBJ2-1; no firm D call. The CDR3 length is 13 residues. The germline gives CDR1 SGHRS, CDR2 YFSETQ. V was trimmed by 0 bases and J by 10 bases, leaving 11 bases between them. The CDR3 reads CASSLAPVWEQFF. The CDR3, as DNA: TGCGCCAGCAGCTTGGCCCCAGTCTGGGAGCAGTTCTTC.

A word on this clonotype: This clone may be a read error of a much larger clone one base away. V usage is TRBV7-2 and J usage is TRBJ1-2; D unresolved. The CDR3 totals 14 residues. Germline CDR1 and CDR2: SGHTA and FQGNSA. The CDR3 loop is CDSSPTQYPDGFTF. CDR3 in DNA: TGTGACAGCAGCCCTACACAGTATCCTGATGGCTTCACCTTC.

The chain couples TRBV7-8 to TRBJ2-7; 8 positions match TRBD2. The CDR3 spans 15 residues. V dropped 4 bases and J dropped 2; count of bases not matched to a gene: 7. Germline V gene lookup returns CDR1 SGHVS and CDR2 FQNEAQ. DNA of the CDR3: TGTGCCAGCAGCTGGGAAGCGGGAGCCACCTACGAGCAGTACTTC. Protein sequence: CASSWEAGATYEQYF.

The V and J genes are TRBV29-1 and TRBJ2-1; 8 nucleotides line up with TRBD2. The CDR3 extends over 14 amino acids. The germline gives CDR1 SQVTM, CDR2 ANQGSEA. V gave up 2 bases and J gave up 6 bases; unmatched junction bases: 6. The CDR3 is CSVEIAGLPNEQFF. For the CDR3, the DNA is TGCAGCGTTGAAATAGCGGGACTTCCCAATGAGCAGTTCTTC.

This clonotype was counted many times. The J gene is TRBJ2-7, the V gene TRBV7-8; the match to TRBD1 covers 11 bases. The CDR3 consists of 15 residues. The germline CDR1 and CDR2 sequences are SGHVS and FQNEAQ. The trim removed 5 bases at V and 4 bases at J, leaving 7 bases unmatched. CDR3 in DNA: TGTGCCAGCAGCCCGGGGACAGGGGGTTATTACGAGCAGTACTTC. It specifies CASSPGTGGYYEQYF. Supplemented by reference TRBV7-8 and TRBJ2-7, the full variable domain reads GAGVSQSPRYKVAKRGQDVALRCDPISGHVSLFWYQQALGQGPEFLTYFQNEAQLDKSGLPSDRFFAERPEGSVSTLKIQRTQQEDSAVYLCASSPGTGGYYEQYFGPGTRLTVT.

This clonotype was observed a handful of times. CDR3 residues: CASSGSRDGYTF. CDR3 sequence (DNA): TGTGCCAGCAGCGGATCCAGGGATGGCTACACCTTC. The chain is built from TRBV7-2 and TRBJ1-2, with a tentative D call TRBD1 (5 bases). The CDR3 has 12 residues. Germline-derived CDR1 and CDR2 are SGHTA and FQGNSA. The ends were cut back, 5 bases at V and 6 bases at J, with 10 bases in the middle.

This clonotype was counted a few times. The CDR3 reads CASSLRQDEKLFF. CDR3 sequence (DNA): TGTGCCAGCAGCTTAAGACAGGATGAAAAACTGTTTTTT. The chain recombines TRBV7-9 with TRBJ1-4; D is possibly TRBD1 (6 bases). This CDR3 comprises 13 residues. Germline assignment: CDR1 SEHNR and CDR2 FQNEAQ (reference sequence). With 2 bases removed from V and 6 bases from J, the gap between germline ends came to 7 bases.

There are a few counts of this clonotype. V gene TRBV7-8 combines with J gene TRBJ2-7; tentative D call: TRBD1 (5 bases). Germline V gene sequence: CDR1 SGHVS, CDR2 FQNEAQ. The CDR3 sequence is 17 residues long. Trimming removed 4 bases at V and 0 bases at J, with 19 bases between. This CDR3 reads CASSSADSSKNSYEQYF. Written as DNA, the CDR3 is TGTGCCAGCAGCTCCGCCGACAGTTCCAAAAACTCCTACGAGCAGTACTTC.